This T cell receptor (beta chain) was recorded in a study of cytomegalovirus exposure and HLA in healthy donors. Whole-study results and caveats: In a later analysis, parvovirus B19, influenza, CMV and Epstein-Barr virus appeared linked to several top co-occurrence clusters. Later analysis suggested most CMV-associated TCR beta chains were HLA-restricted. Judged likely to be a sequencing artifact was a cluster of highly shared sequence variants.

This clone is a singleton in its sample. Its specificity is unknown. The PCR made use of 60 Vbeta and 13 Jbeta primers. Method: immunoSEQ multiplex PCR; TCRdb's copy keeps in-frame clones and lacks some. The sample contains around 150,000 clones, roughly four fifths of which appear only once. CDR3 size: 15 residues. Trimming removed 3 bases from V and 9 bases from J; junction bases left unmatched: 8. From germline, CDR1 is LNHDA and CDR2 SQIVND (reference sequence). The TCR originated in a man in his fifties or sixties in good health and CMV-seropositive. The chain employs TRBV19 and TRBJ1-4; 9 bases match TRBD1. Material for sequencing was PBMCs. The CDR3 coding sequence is TGTGCCAGTAGTATGCCGGGACAGGGCCATCAAAAACTGTTTTTT. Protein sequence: CASSMPGQGHQKLFF.